Below are 17 T cell receptor beta chains sequenced from a single sample in a study of Tregs in tolerant kidney transplant recipients. The data were produced by immunoSEQ multiplex PCR, yet TCRdb's version contains in-frame clones alone and is incomplete. Seen here are 75,000 to 80,000 clones, more than 85% observed once, and the top ten hold 0.34%. The specimen was Tregs from blood, collected before the transplant. Source of these receptors: a human donor who received a combined kidney and bone marrow transplant.

The chain recombines TRBV7-2 with TRBJ2-3; 10 positions match TRBD2. From germline, CDR1 is SGHTA and CDR2 FQGNSA. The CDR3 loop spans 15 amino acids. Trimming took 1 base from V and 10 from J; bases not matched to a gene: 8. The CDR3 protein is CASSLEPSGSIAQYF. The CDR3, as DNA: TGTGCCAGCAGCTTAGAGCCTAGCGGGAGCATAGCGCAGTATTTT. The whole variable domain, remainder taken from reference TRBV7-2 and TRBJ2-3, is GAGVSQSPSNKVTEKGKDVELRCDPISGHTALYWYRQSLGQGLEFLIYFQGNSAPDKSGLPSDRFSAERTGGSVSTLTIQRTQQEDSAVYLCASSLEPSGSIAQYFGPGTRLTVL.

CDR3 loop: CASSPGTSSKETQYF. Here the CDR3 DNA reads TGTGCCAGCAGCCCCGGGACTAGCTCCAAAGAGACCCAGTACTTC. V is TRBV5-4 and J is TRBJ2-5; 9 positions match TRBD2. CDR1 and CDR2 (germline): SGHNT, YYREEE (reference sequence). The V and J ends lost 4 bases and 3 bases, in that order; junction bases with no gene match: 7. The CDR3 runs 15 residues.

The V gene is TRBV10-3, the J gene TRBJ2-7; 7 nucleotides match TRBD2. The junction had 7 bases not matched to a gene; V was cut back by 2 bases and J by 6 bases. The CDR3 length is 14 residues. The germline gives CDR1 ENHRY, CDR2 SYGVKD. The CDR3 sequence: CAISETEASGEQYF. The CDR3 nucleotides are TGTGCCATCAGTGAGACGGAGGCTAGCGGCGAGCAGTACTTC.

The V gene is TRBV9, the J gene TRBJ2-1, with 10 bases fitting TRBD2. From germline, CDR1 is SGDLS and CDR2 YYNGEE. CDR3 size: 15 residues. The V segment lost 2 bases and the J segment 8 bases; nucleotides outside the gene matches: 7. CDR3 region: CASSVRAGGPDEQFF. As DNA, the CDR3 is TGTGCCAGCAGCGTTAGAGCGGGAGGGCCGGATGAGCAGTTCTTC.

This sequence joins TRBV7-6 and TRBJ2-7; 9 bases are shared with TRBD2. The germline gives CDR1 SGHVS, CDR2 FNYEAQ. The CDR3 contains 15 residues. V gave up 0 bases and J gave up 1 base; unmatched junction bases: 1. The DNA for the CDR3 is TGTGCCAGCAGCTTAGCTAGCGGGGGATCCTACGAGCAGTACTTC. It is translated as CASSLASGGSYEQYF.

This chain joins TRBV18 and TRBJ2-5, with TRBD2 matching over 8 bases. Losses at the gene ends were 3 bases for V and 3 bases for J; bases not matched to a gene: 3. CDR1 and CDR2 from the germline V gene are KGHSH and LQKENI. The CDR3 extends over 14 amino acids. CDR3 sequence: CASSPRGGEETQYF. The CDR3 region has the DNA TGTGCCAGCTCACCCCGGGGGGGGGAAGAGACCCAGTACTTC.

The chain carries TRBV9 and TRBJ2-1; 13 nucleotides agree with TRBD2. The CDR3 extends over 16 amino acids. Germline V lookup: CDR1 SGDLS, CDR2 YYNGEE. V dropped 0 bases and J dropped 8; count of bases not matched to a gene: 5. The CDR3 sequence: CASSVGTSGRGDEQFF. Here the CDR3 DNA reads TGTGCCAGCAGCGTAGGGACTAGCGGGAGAGGAGATGAGCAGTTCTTC.

This clone was observed a handful of times. The chain has TRBV28 and TRBJ2-2, with D maybe TRBD2 (5 bases). The CDR3 extends over 14 amino acids. Germline V gives CDR1 MDHEN, CDR2 SYDVKM. Trimming left V 6 bases short and J 8 bases short, with 16 bases between. The CDR3 reads CASRGPGSVGELFF. In nucleotides, the CDR3 is TGTGCCAGCAGGGGCCCGGGGAGTGTTGGGGAGCTGTTTTTT.

The V and J genes are TRBV7-2 and TRBJ2-5; TRBD2 is a possible D gene (6 bases). Matching the DNA end better, TRBJ2-7 makes the J call doubtful. This CDR3 comprises 14 residues. The germline gives CDR1 SGHTA, CDR2 FQGNSA. CDR3 sequence reads: CASSWAPGAHEQYF. The CDR3, as DNA: TGTGCCAGCAGCTGGGCCCCGGGAGCCCACGAGCAGTACTTC.

This sequence joins TRBV5-1 and TRBJ1-6; the D gene is possibly TRBD1 (6 bases). The germline V gene encodes CDR1 SGHRS and CDR2 YFSETQ. The CDR3 totals 15 residues. V lost 4 bases, J lost 10 bases, and 18 bases lay in between. CDR3 residues: CASSTRGGGDSPLHF. The CDR3 DNA follows: TGCGCCAGCAGCACGAGGGGGGGCGGGGACTCACCCCTCCACTTT.

The V gene is TRBV18, the J gene TRBJ2-7; TRBD1 matches 9 bases. Germline V gene data show CDR1 as KGHSH and CDR2 as LQKENI. Unmatched junction bases numbered 7, after V lost 4 bases and J lost 0 bases. CDR3 length: 16 residues. The chain's CDR3 is CASSLSRDRDSYEQYF. The DNA of the CDR3 is TGTGCCAGCTCACTCAGCCGGGACAGGGACTCCTACGAGCAGTACTTC.

Details on this clone: At one boundary the junction diverges from the germline segment, which might be a read error. The V and J genes are TRBV7-7 and TRBJ2-5; D could derive from TRBD1 or TRBD2 (5 bases each). The CDR3 runs 15 residues. Germline values: CDR1 SSHAT, CDR2 FNYEAQ (reference sequence). The CDR3 reads CASSPTGTNQETQYF. The CDR3 coding sequence is TGTGCCAGCAGCCCGACCGGGACCAACCAGGAGACCCAGTACTTC.

This chain links TRBV19 with TRBJ2-5, with D possibly being TRBD1 (6 bases). The CDR3 has 15 residues. Germline V CDR1 and CDR2: LNHDA, SQIVND (reference sequence). V was clipped by 3 bases and J by 5 bases, with 16 bases between them. The DNA of the CDR3 is TGTGCCAGTAGTATTAGGGGACACTCTCTGGAGACCCAGTACTTC. Residues: CASSIRGHSLETQYF.

The gene calls are TRBV6-6 and TRBJ2-1, with D perhaps TRBD2 (5 bases). This CDR3 spans 12 amino acids. The germline V and J ends were trimmed by 4 bases and 9 bases, with 10 bases remaining between them. Germline V gene lookup returns CDR1 MNHNY and CDR2 SVGAGI (reference sequence). The CDR3 coding sequence is TGTGCCAGCAGTTCTAGCATTGGTGAGCAGTTCTTC. It specifies CASSSSIGEQFF.

Turning to this clone: One end of the junction fails to match germline, which may point to a read error. This chain links TRBV19 with TRBJ2-2; 12 bases fit TRBD2. There are 17 residues in the CDR3. Germline V gene data show CDR1 as LNHDA and CDR2 as SQIVND (reference sequence). The CDR3 region is CASSNMRTSGIGGELFF. As DNA, the CDR3 is TGTGCCAGCAGTAACATGCGGACTAGCGGGATTGGCGGGGAGCTGTTTTTT.

The chain uses TRBV5-6 and TRBJ2-5; 8 bases line up with TRBD2. The CDR3 runs to 15 residues. In germline, CDR1 is SGHDT, CDR2 YYEEEE. The trim removed 1 base at V and 1 base at J, leaving 3 bases unmatched. The CDR3 bases are TGTGCCAGCAGCTTGAGTAGCGGGACCCAAGAGACCCAGTACTTC. As protein: CASSLSSGTQETQYF.

The chain has TRBV18 and TRBJ1-1; possible D gene TRBD1, 5 bases. Germline V CDR1 and CDR2: KGHSH, LQKENI. V lost 3 bases to trimming and J lost 4 bases, with 18 bases between them. There are 16 residues in the CDR3. The CDR3 nucleotides are TGTGCCAGCTCACCGGAGGGAAGGGGCCGGGCCACTGAAGCTTTCTTT. This translates into CASSPEGRGRATEAFF.